These T cell receptor beta chains were read from a single sample in a study of shared clonotypes between healthy human individuals. Profiled with immunoSEQ multiplex PCR; TCRdb holds only in-frame clones, not every one. The sample has fewer than 600,000 clones; 70% to 80% are singletons. Material: PBMCs. The receptors were gathered from a middle-aged woman in good health. Some clones in this sample may be carry-over from other donors' samples. CDR3s include the opening cysteine and the closing phenylalanine or tryptophan. The D gene is left open where the match is weak. Rows give clone size only sometimes, using once, few, many, or a class for an expanded clone.

v_gene,d_gene,j_gene,abundance,CDR3aa,CDR3nt
TRBV19,-,TRBJ2-7,-,CASSIVPGPHEQYF,TGTGCCAGTAGTATCGTTCCGGGGCCCCACGAGCAGTACTTC
TRBV7-9,-,TRBJ2-7,-,CASSLDVARGTGEQHF,-
TRBV4-2,-,TRBJ2-2,-,CASSPATDYTGELFF,TGTGCCAGCAGCCCAGCGACAGACTACACCGGGGAGCTGTTTTTT
TRBV6-5,TRBD1,TRBJ1-4,-,CASSMTGWNEKLFF,TGTGCCAGCAGCATGACAGGGTGGAATGAAAAACTGTTTTTT
TRBV14,TRBD2,TRBJ2-7,-,CASSPPRRASGSYEQYF,TGTGCCAGCAGCCCCCCCCGAAGGGCTAGCGGGAGCTACGAGCAGTACTTC
TRBV19,-,TRBJ1-5,-,CASSRDNSNQPQHF,TGTGCCAGTAGTCGCGACAATAGCAATCAGCCCCAGCATTTT
TRBV11-2,-,TRBJ1-5,-,CASSDGNQPQHF,TGTGCCAGCAGCGACGGGAATCAGCCCCAGCATTTT
TRBV5-6,-,TRBJ2-1,-,CASSLDGLTYNEQFF,TGTGCCAGCAGCTTGGACGGCCTCACATACAATGAGCAGTTCTTC
TRBV11-3,-,TRBJ1-1,-,CASSLRGGNTEAFF,TGTGCCAGCAGCTTAAGGGGAGGTAACACTGAAGCTTTCTTT
TRBV5-6,-,TRBJ1-1,-,CASSHGNTEAFF,TGTGCCAGCAGCCACGGGAACACTGAAGCTTTCTTT
TRBV5-1,-,TRBJ1-1,few,CASSLLVNTEAFF,TGCGCCAGCAGCTTGTTGGTGAACACTGAAGCTTTCTTT
TRBV6-1,-,TRBJ1-5,-,CASSGAHSNQPQHF,TGTGCCAGTTCAGGAGCTCATAGCAATCAGCCCCAGCATTTT
TRBV27,TRBD1,TRBJ1-4,-,CASSFSRGGTATNEKLFF,TGTGCCAGCAGTTTCTCGAGGGGAGGGACAGCAACTAATGAAAAACTGTTTTTT
TRBV7-3,-,TRBJ2-7,-,CASSLSVGPNIFCGQYF,TGTGCCAGCAGCTTAAGTGTGGGGCCAAACATTTTTTGCGGGCAGTACTTC
TRBV5-6,TRBD1,TRBJ2-7,many,CASSLDGQGWEQYF,TGTGCCAGCAGCTTGGACGGACAGGGTTGGGAGCAGTACTTC
TRBV7-9,-,TRBJ1-1,-,CASSSTRGSSTEAFF,TGTGCCAGCAGCTCAACCCGGGGGTCCTCGACTGAAGCTTTCTTT
TRBV28,-,TRBJ2-7,-,CASSTGLGGYF,TGTGCCAGCAGTACAGGTCTAGGGGGGTACTTC
TRBV19,TRBD1,TRBJ2-7,once,CATTTGEVGEQYF,TGTGCCACCACGACAGGGGAAGTGGGGGAGCAGTACTTC
TRBV2,TRBD1,TRBJ1-5,few,CASRATGNQPQHF,TGTGCCAGCAGAGCGACAGGGAATCAGCCCCAGCATTTT
TRBV7-3,-,TRBJ2-1,-,CASSPTGTSYNEQFF,TGTGCCAGCAGCCCCACAGGGACATCCTACAATGAGCAGTTCTTC
TRBV11-2,-,TRBJ2-1,-,CASSLVISAGSNEQFF,TGTGCCAGCAGCTTAGTAATATCGGCAGGGTCGAATGAGCAGTTCTTC
TRBV12-5,TRBD2,TRBJ2-3,-,CASGLGREVVSTDTQYF,TGTGCTAGTGGTTTGGGACGGGAGGTGGTTAGCACAGATACGCAGTATTTT
TRBV9,TRBD2,TRBJ2-3,-,CASSVVAGGPYTQYF,TGTGCCAGCAGCGTAGTAGCGGGAGGGCCTTATACGCAGTATTTT
TRBV11-2,TRBD2,TRBJ2-1,-,CASSLGGAAGGLVEQFF,TGTGCCAGCAGCTTAGGGGGCGCGGCGGGAGGGCTAGTTGAGCAGTTCTTC
TRBV9,-,TRBJ2-5,-,CASSVREGSWETQYF,TGTGCCAGCAGCGTGAGGGAAGGGAGCTGGGAGACCCAGTACTTC
TRBV27,TRBD2,TRBJ2-5,-,CASSFSGRARETQYF,TGTGCCAGCAGTTTTAGCGGGAGGGCCCGCGAGACCCAGTACTTC
TRBV7-3,-,TRBJ2-7,medium-sized,CASSFLRYSPYEQYF,TGTGCCAGCAGTTTCCTCCGCTACTCACCCTACGAGCAGTACTTC
TRBV10-3,-,TRBJ2-7,once,CAISGVGYEQYF,TGTGCCATCAGTGGGGTTGGGTACGAGCAGTACTTC
TRBV30,-,TRBJ2-1,-,CAWSVGASNEQFF,TGTGCCTGGAGTGTGGGGGCCTCCAATGAGCAGTTCTTC
TRBV12-5,-,TRBJ2-7,-,CASGPTRGSLIRSYEQYF,TGTGCTAGTGGTCCCACTCGCGGTTCGCTTATTAGATCCTACGAGCAGTACTTC
TRBV30,-,TRBJ1-1,-,CAYSGTFNTEAFF,TGTGCCTACTCGGGGACCTTTAACACTGAAGCTTTCTTT
TRBV15,-,TRBJ1-4,-,CATSRALNEKLFF,TGTGCCACCAGCAGAGCCTTAAATGAAAAACTGTTTTTT
TRBV9,TRBD2,TRBJ2-2,-,CASSPPRGGSTGELFF,TGTGCCAGCAGCCCCCCGCGGGGGGGGAGCACCGGGGAGCTGTTTTTT
TRBV7-2,-,TRBJ2-2,-,CASSITSSGELFF,TGTGCCAGCAGCATTACTAGCTCCGGGGAGCTGTTTTTT
TRBV5-1,-,TRBJ1-2,few,CASSLDKNYGYTF,TGCGCCAGCAGCTTGGACAAAAACTATGGCTACACCTTC
TRBV5-1,TRBD1,TRBJ2-7,-,CASSRGTGGYEQYF,TGCGCCAGCAGCCGAGGGACAGGGGGTTACGAGCAGTACTTC
TRBV5-1,-,TRBJ1-1,-,CASSLAGTNTEAFF,TGCGCCAGCAGCTTGGCAGGAACCAACACTGAAGCTTTCTTT
TRBV2,-,TRBJ1-2,-,CASTGTNYGYTF,TGTGCCAGCACAGGCACTAACTATGGCTACACCTTC
TRBV4-2,-,TRBJ2-3,many,CASSQDVGSHTDTQYF,TGTGCCAGCAGCCAAGATGTGGGGAGCCACACAGATACGCAGTATTTT
TRBV7-9,-,TRBJ2-3,-,CASSLGRLADTQYF,TGTGCCAGCAGCTTAGGGCGGCTCGCAGATACGCAGTATTTT
TRBV30,TRBD1,TRBJ1-3,once,CAWSGGTVSGNTIYF,TGTGCCTGGAGTGGGGGGACAGTCTCTGGAAACACCATATATTTT
TRBV7-8,TRBD1,TRBJ2-5,-,CASSLGGQSGETQYF,TGTGCCAGCAGCTTAGGGGGACAGTCGGGGGAGACCCAGTACTTC
TRBV11-2,TRBD1,TRBJ1-2,once,CASSTDRAYGYTF,TGTGCCAGCAGCACGGACAGGGCCTATGGCTACACCTTC
TRBV5-1,TRBD1,TRBJ2-5,-,CASSLIQGGRETQYF,TGCGCCAGCAGCTTGATACAGGGGGGCCGAGAGACCCAGTACTTC